Reported below is one TCR beta chain. This entry belongs to a study of control samples from healthy donors and cancer patients. TCRdb's table, derived via immunoSEQ multiplex PCR, lists solely in-frame clones and lacks some. Among 150,000 or so clones listed, just over 85% were seen once. Germline V gives CDR1 LGHNA, CDR2 YSLEER. Trimming left V 0 bases short and J 4 bases short, with 12 bases between. The CDR3 totals 16 residues. The genes are TRBV4-3 and TRBJ1-4, with D tentatively TRBD1 (5 bases). Material for sequencing was blood. The receptor's source is a man between 18 and 29 years old in good health. CDR3 coding DNA: TGCGCCAGCAGCCAAGACGGGGGAATCGGTAATGAAAAACTGTTTTTT. It yields the protein CASSQDGGIGNEKLFF.